Described below is a single T cell receptor (beta chain) sequence and its context. This entry comes from a study of CD8 T cells in Susac syndrome. With V trimmed by 6 bases and J by 0 bases, 7 bases remained unmatched. This CDR3 spans 15 amino acids. An input of about 0.45 to 1 ug of RNA was subjected to reverse transcription using random hexamers. One entry per CDR3 protein results from TCRdb running MiXCR on the immunoSEQ multiplex PCR reads. The table records 250,000 to 350,000 distinct CDR3 sequences, just over 90% of them present only once. The chain is built from TRBV12-3 or TRBV12-4 and TRBJ2-7; 8 bases fit TRBD2. Material: CD4+ T cells from PBMCs. This TCR derives from a human donor with multiple sclerosis. CDR3 sequence reads: CASSSRGGASYEQYF. CDR3 bases: TGTGCCAGCAGCTCCCGGGGGGGGGCCTCCTACGAGCAGTACTTC.